These T cell receptor beta chains were read from a single sample in a study of T cell responses to AZD1222 COVID-19 vaccine. The protocol was immunoSEQ multiplex PCR, while the TCRdb copy is restricted to in-frame clones and leaves out a portion. The sample consists of about 180,000 clones, approximately 90% of them appearing once. The sequenced sample was peripheral blood, obtained on day 0 of AZD1222 vaccination. These receptors originate from an adult in good health. The CDR3 runs from the conserved cysteine through the conserved F or W. D genes are given only for firm matches.

J	V	D	CDR3	DNA
TRBJ1-1	TRBV5-1	-	CASSLVSGTEAFF	TGCGCCAGCAGCTTGGTTAGTGGTACTGAAGCTTTCTTT
TRBJ1-2	TRBV30	-	CAWVASRLIMFEGHGYTF	TGTGCCTGGGTGGCGAGCAGATTAATAATGTTTGAAGGACATGGCTACACCTTC
TRBJ2-1	TRBV6-4	-	CASSDRTNNEQFF	TGTGCCAGCAGTGACAGGACCAACAATGAGCAGTTCTTC
TRBJ2-5	TRBV7-8	TRBD1	CASSSSLRDRGRGKTQYF	TGTGCCAGCAGCTCGTCCCTCCGGGACAGGGGGCGAGGAAAGACCCAGTACTTC
TRBJ2-7	TRBV6-5	TRBD2	CASSPGLATYEQYF	TGTGCCAGCAGTCCGGGACTAGCCACCTACGAGCAGTACTTC
TRBJ1-2	TRBV6-4	-	CASSDSAGADGYTF	TGTGCCAGCAGTGACTCAGCAGGGGCTGATGGCTACACCTTC
TRBJ2-7	TRBV5-1	-	CASSQRVGEQYF	TGCGCCAGCAGCCAGAGGGTTGGCGAGCAGTACTTC
TRBJ2-5	TRBV18	TRBD1	CASSPLPTGGETQYF	TGTGCCAGCTCACCCTTACCGACAGGGGGGGAGACCCAGTACTTC
TRBJ2-1	TRBV27	TRBD1	CASSQTGEPTYNEQFF	TGTGCCAGCAGTCAGACAGGGGAGCCAACCTACAATGAGCAGTTCTTC
TRBJ2-7	TRBV19	-	CASSIQGSYEQYF	TGTGCCAGTAGTATCCAGGGGTCGTACGAGCAGTACTTC
TRBJ2-7	TRBV3-1/TRBV3-2	-	CASSHGGTYEQYF	TGTGCCAGCAGCCATGGGGGAACCTACGAGCAGTACTTC
TRBJ1-1	TRBV5-3	-	CARSPLIHRGAFF	TGTGCCAGAAGCCCGCTAATCCACCGGGGAGCTTTCTTT
TRBJ1-2	TRBV6-5	TRBD1	CASSYRRQGSGYTF	TGTGCCAGCAGTTATAGGCGACAGGGGAGCGGCTACACCTTC
TRBJ2-7	TRBV6-1	TRBD2	CASSEAPWREENYEQYF	TGTGCCAGCAGTGAAGCTCCTTGGCGGGAGGAGAACTACGAGCAGTACTTC
TRBJ2-1	TRBV3-1/TRBV3-2	-	CASSRTASHNEQFF	TGTGCCAGCAGCCGCACGGCTTCTCACAATGAGCAGTTCTTC
TRBJ1-3	TRBV7-2	TRBD1	CASSAIGTGGNTIYF	TGTGCCAGCAGCGCGATAGGGACAGGGGGAAACACCATATATTTT
TRBJ2-3	TRBV4-2	TRBD2	CASSQERGRAGRGTFHTQYF	TGTGCCAGCAGCCAAGAACGTGGGAGGGCCGGGCGCGGGACCTTTCATACGCAGTATTTT
TRBJ1-1	TRBV11-1	-	CASSFPRGDGTEAFF	TGTGCCAGCAGCTTCCCTCGTGGGGATGGCACTGAAGCTTTCTTT